Below are 2 T cell receptor beta chains sequenced from a single sample in a study of T cells in Graves' hyperthyroidism and ophthalmopathy (dated by TCRdb to 2018 to 2020). The library relied on multiplex PCR. The instrument was an Illumina HiSeq 2000. TCR beta CDR3 regions were amplified from RNA transcripts. The first round of RT-PCR for the TCR CDR3 was performed with the HTBI primer set and the Qiagen OneStep RT-PCR kit. Using fastp at Q25 and MiXCR, TCRdb reprocessed the public reads and kept productive beta chains. CDR3 protein sequences are deduplicated, and each keeps its most common genes and DNA. In all, the sample holds 650,000 to 750,000 distinct CDR3 sequences, and about 14% of those were seen once. The ten biggest clones cover about 9.4% of the sample. Sequencing was done on a sample of blood. The receptors originated from a woman aged 18 to 35 with Graves' hyperthyroidism.

This clonotype has a handful of counts. V gene TRBV18 combines with J gene TRBJ1-1, with unresolved D. The germline V and J ends were trimmed by 7 bases and 3 bases, with 18 bases remaining between them. Germline values: CDR1 KGHSH, CDR2 LQKENI. This CDR3 comprises 15 residues. This CDR3 reads CASFLTRETDTEAFF. In nucleotides, the CDR3 is TGTGCCAGCTTCTTGACGCGGGAGACGGACACTGAAGCTTTCTTT.

The chain combines TRBV6-1 with TRBJ2-1; D possibly uses TRBD1 or TRBD2 (5 bases each). CDR3 length: 16 residues. V lost 8 bases and J 3 bases, leaving 20 bases between the germline ends. Germline lookup yields CDR1 MNHNS and CDR2 SASEGT. CDR3: CASQVGVAIYYNEQFF. The CDR3 DNA is TGTGCCAGCCAGGTAGGGGTAGCGATCTACTACAATGAGCAGTTCTTC.